This T cell receptor beta chain was documented in a study of neoadjuvant nivolumab and ipilimumab in lung cancer (dated by TCRdb to the early 2020s). About the investigation overall: Nivolumab was given at 3 mg/kg intravenously on days 1, 15 and 29, and the combination arm added ipilimumab 1 mg/kg on day 1 only. The study compared TCR repertoires in pretherapy (baseline) peripheral blood with TCR repertoires in tumors resected at surgery following neoadjuvant immune checkpoint blockade. Seven patients had matched pretherapy and resected tumor pairs analyzed, with four treated with nivolumab and three with nivolumab plus ipilimumab. In the trial, under 45 patients with operable NSCLC were treated, of whom 23 were randomized to nivolumab monotherapy and 21 to nivolumab plus ipilimumab. The primary endpoint of the trial was the rate of major pathologic response (MPR) in the intention-to-treat population of each study arm.

The sample's time point label, decoded: pretherapy, before neoadjuvant immune checkpoint inhibitors. Samples came from the phase 2 randomized NEOSTAR trial, which tested neoadjuvant nivolumab or nivolumab plus ipilimumab followed by surgery in operable NSCLC. Broad study findings and their caveats: No significant correlation was found between TCR clonality and pathologic tumor regression, and only a single major-pathologic-response sample was available for the analysis of TCR clonality versus pathologic tumor regression. From pretherapy to surgery, tumor T-cell richness and clonality increased in three of three dual-therapy tumors but in only two of four nivolumab-treated tumors. Pretherapy blood TCR richness correlated positively with richness in tumors resected after neoadjuvant therapy (Spearman R of about 0.82). A small number of samples was subjected to TCR sequencing. TCR richness and clonality were greater in resected tumors than in tumor-adjacent uninvolved lung, and increases were seen in more dual-therapy-treated tumors.

The CDR3 holds 13 amino acids from the cysteine to the phenylalanine. Of the read, only the CDR3 DNA is kept; its 39 bases are in frame from base 1. CDR1 and CDR2 (SQVTM, ANQGSEA) derive from the germline V gene. V is clipped by 4 bases and J by 1 base, and the sequence between their germline boundaries is 10 bases long. Libraries were prepared through the immunoSEQ multiplex PCR assay. The original pipeline was this. Repertoires were summarized in terms of richness and clonality, and significantly expanded and contracted clones between pre- and post-therapy samples were identified. TCRdb holds this immuneACCESS table with in-frame rearrangements only. Some clones are missing; in checked studies, unresolved V genes explain under half, and the rest has no known cause. V and J calls and clone size are copied from that table; D and trimming were computed from the DNA. Present in this sample are 40,000 to 55,000 clones, around nine tenths of which were seen just once. Together, the top ten hold more than 3% of the sample.

This clone was picked up a small number of times. Its antigen remains undetermined. No qualities accompany the bases; no much larger clone lies one base away. This TCR was sampled from an adult with non-small cell lung cancer. Some clones in this sample may be carry-over from other donors' samples. The sequencing used blood, collected before neoadjuvant nivolumab, alone or with ipilimumab. The V and J genes are TRBV29-1 and TRBJ1-1; the D gene cannot be named for sure. The encoded CDR3 is CSVAEVGNTEAFF. The DNA sequence reads TGCAGCGTTGCCGAGGTTGGGAACACTGAAGCTTTCTTT.